The TCR beta chain under discussion was sequenced for a study of blood T cell repertoires in COVID-19. The overall study: There were acute and convalescent COVID-19 samples, and they came from the United States, Italy and Spain. Sources were T cells, B-cell-depleted T cells, or PBMCs; the material itself was cDNA or gDNA.

The CDR3 spans 17 residues. The V gene end was trimmed by 5 bases and the J gene end by 7 bases; junction bases not matched to a gene: 12. Germline values: CDR1 SGHAT, CDR2 FQNNGV. Authors' data handling: For nucleated cells, counts were estimated from reference gene primer amplification. The data were produced by immunoSEQ multiplex PCR, yet TCRdb's version contains in-frame clones alone and is incomplete. From that table come the V and J calls and clone size; the DNA was used to work out D and trimming. The sample lists 300,000 to 400,000 clones, around 87% occurring once. V and J are TRBV11-2 and TRBJ2-2, with 11 positions matching TRBD1. The receptor comes from a woman aged 45-65 years with active or convalescent COVID-19. The sample consisted of peripheral blood. CDR3 protein: CASSLKGGQGVGGELFF. In DNA, the CDR3 is TGTGCCAGCAGCCTAAAAGGGGGACAGGGGGTCGGCGGGGAGCTGTTTTTT.